One sample yielded the 29 T cell receptor beta chains listed below, sequenced in a study of T cell changes during pregnancy in multiple sclerosis. The table came from immunoSEQ multiplex PCR; TCRdb's copy has only in-frame clones and leaves some out. The data contain about 48,000 clones, almost 95% of them singletons. Sequences were derived from CD4+ T cells from peripheral blood mononuclear cells, sampled in the second trimester of pregnancy. Receptors were obtained from a female donor in good health, enrolled as a control in a pregnancy study.

The V and J genes are TRBV2 and TRBJ2-1, with 8 positions matching TRBD2. V was clipped by 6 bases and J by 7 bases; unmatched bases: 11. In germline, CDR1 is SNHLY, CDR2 FYNNEI. The CDR3 contains 15 residues. CDR3 residues: CASRGLREVQNEQFF. CDR3 nucleotides: TGTGCCAGCAGGGGATTGCGGGAGGTTCAGAATGAGCAGTTCTTC.

V and J are TRBV29-1 and TRBJ1-2; D not certain. Germline assignment: CDR1 SQVTM and CDR2 ANQGSEA. This CDR3 region has 9 residues. Trimming shortened V by 3 bases and J by 8 bases, and 4 bases separated the two germline ends. The DNA for the CDR3 is TGCAGCGTTGACCGGGGCTACACCTTC. Amino acid sequence: CSVDRGYTF.

V usage is TRBV4-2 and J usage is TRBJ2-2; possible D gene TRBD2, 5 bases. In germline, CDR1 is LGHNA, CDR2 YNFKEQ. The CDR3 is 16 residues long. Trimming removed 0 bases at V and 3 bases at J, with 11 bases between. CDR3 bases: TGTGCCAGCAGCCAAGATATGGAGGTTTACACCGGGGAGCTGTTTTTT. Translation gives CASSQDMEVYTGELFF.

In this sample, this clone turned up a few times. The chain joins TRBV19 to TRBJ1-1, with a tentative D call TRBD1 (5 bases). Trimming removed 6 bases from V and 0 bases from J, with 14 bases in between. The CDR3 covers 15 residues. Germline V gene lookup returns CDR1 LNHDA and CDR2 SQIVND (reference sequence). The CDR3 nucleotides are TGTGCCAGTAGAAAGGCAGGGTCCATGAACACTGAAGCTTTCTTT. This sequence encodes CASRKAGSMNTEAFF. The full variable domain, its missing parts supplied by reference TRBV19 and TRBJ1-1, is DGGITQSPKYLFRKEGQNVTLSCEQNLNHDAMYWYRQDPGQGLRLIYYSQIVNDFQKGDIAEGYSVSREKKESFPLTVTSAQKNPTAFYLCASRKAGSMNTEAFFGQGTRLTVV.

The rearrangement uses TRBV11-1 and TRBJ2-7; 8 nucleotides line up with TRBD2. V gave up 5 bases and J gave up 6 bases; unmatched junction bases: 6. Germline-derived CDR1 and CDR2 are SGHAT and FQDESV (reference sequence). The CDR3 runs 13 residues. The CDR3 sequence is CASSAAGESEQYF. The CDR3 DNA sequence: TGTGCCAGCAGCGCAGCGGGGGAGTCCGAGCAGTACTTC.

The chain is built from TRBV27 and TRBJ2-2, with 10 bases that match TRBD1. The CDR3 covers 14 residues. Germline V gene lookup returns CDR1 MNHEY and CDR2 SMNVEV (reference sequence). J gave up 11 bases and V 5 bases, and 8 bases lay outside the gene matches. The DNA for the CDR3 is TGTGCCAGCAGTCTGTCTGGGACAGGGGACGAGCTGTTTTTT. Residues: CASSLSGTGDELFF.

This clone was seen a single time. This chain uses TRBV5-1 with TRBJ1-1; 7 positions match TRBD1. Germline values: CDR1 SGHRS, CDR2 YFSETQ. The V and J ends lost 4 bases and 0 bases, in that order; junction bases with no gene match: 12. This CDR3 is 17 amino acids long. The CDR3 bases are TGCGCCAGCAGCCAAAATACAGGGGTTTTCATGAACACTGAAGCTTTCTTT. This encodes CASSQNTGVFMNTEAFF.

The chain carries TRBV19 and TRBJ2-1; perhaps TRBD1 as D (6 bases). V lost 8 bases to trimming and J lost 7 bases, with 15 bases between them. This CDR3 has 13 amino acids. Germline V CDR1 and CDR2: LNHDA, SQIVND (reference sequence). This CDR3 reads CASAAQGENEQFF. The CDR3 coding sequence is TGTGCCAGTGCTGCACAGGGTGAGAATGAGCAGTTCTTC.

The chain combines TRBV5-1 with TRBJ2-1; the match to TRBD2 covers 7 bases. The CDR3 is 16 amino acids. Germline CDR1 is SGHRS and CDR2 is YFSETQ. V lost 2 bases and J lost 1; bases outside the gene matches: 6. CDR3 DNA: TGCGCCAGCAGCTTCACTGGGGGGGGTTCCTACAATGAGCAGTTCTTC. Translation: CASSFTGGGSYNEQFF.

The V call is TRBV6-1, the J call TRBJ2-5; a possible D gene is TRBD2 (5 bases). Germline CDR1 and CDR2: MNHNS and SASEGT. The CDR3 totals 15 residues. Trimming took 2 bases from V and 0 from J, leaving 10 bases between them. Written as DNA, the CDR3 is TGTGCCAGCAGTGAACCGACTACGTACCAAGAGACCCAGTACTTC. It encodes CASSEPTTYQETQYF.

This chain connects TRBV28 to TRBJ2-7, with a tentative D call TRBD1 (6 bases). CDR3 length: 11 amino acids. Trimming took off 10 bases at V and 4 bases at J, with 11 bases between the two ends. CDR1 and CDR2 (germline): MDHEN, SYDVKM. The CDR3 DNA reads as TGTGCCACAAAACAGGGTTACGAGCAGTACTTC. As protein: CATKQGYEQYF.

The gene calls are TRBV5-1 and TRBJ2-5; 10 bases line up with TRBD1. The DNA end is a closer match to TRBJ2-7, so the J assignment may be wrong. CDR3 length: 14 residues. CDR1 and CDR2 (germline): SGHRS, YFSETQ. The CDR3 DNA sequence: TGCGCCAGCAGCTCGACAGGGGGCTTTTACGAGCAGTACTTC. Protein: CASSSTGGFYEQYF.

V usage is TRBV4-3 and J usage is TRBJ2-7; D is ambiguous. Germline V gene lookup returns CDR1 LGHNA and CDR2 YSLEER. V lost 0 bases to trimming and J lost 3 bases, with 18 bases between them. The CDR3 contains 17 residues. Written as DNA, the CDR3 is TGCGCCAGCAGCCAAGACGCTATGCGGTTTTCGGGCTACGAGCAGTACTTC. Its protein product is CASSQDAMRFSGYEQYF.

The chain links TRBV10-3 to TRBJ2-1, with 7 bases that match TRBD1. CDR3 length equals 14 residues. Trimming cost V 6 bases and J 2 bases; bases outside gene matches: 4. In germline, CDR1 is ENHRY, CDR2 SYGVKD. In DNA form, the CDR3 reads TGTGCCATCAGGGATGACAGGGCCTACAATGAGCAGTTCTTC. Translated: CAIRDDRAYNEQFF.

The rearrangement links TRBV28 to TRBJ1-1; 10 bases map to TRBD1. Unmatched junction bases numbered 12, after V lost 6 bases and J lost 5 bases. CDR1 is MDHEN and CDR2 is SYDVKM in the germline V gene. CDR3 length: 16 residues. This CDR3 is CASRRRTGGIWTEAFF. The DNA for the CDR3 is TGTGCCAGCAGACGAAGGACAGGGGGAATTTGGACTGAAGCTTTCTTT.

This chain connects TRBV10-3 to TRBJ1-4; unclear D gene. This CDR3 region has 13 residues. V was shortened by 8 bases and J by 4 bases, with 11 bases between the two germline ends. In germline, CDR1 is ENHRY, CDR2 SYGVKD. Written as DNA, the CDR3 is TGTGCCATCGGCTCGGGTTTTAATGAAAAACTGTTTTTT. Translating it yields CAIGSGFNEKLFF.

In this sample, this clone turned up once. The CDR3 DNA reads TGTGCCAGCAGTTCCAGGGGATTATACTATGGCTACACCTTC. Its translation is CASSSRGLYYGYTF. V is TRBV27 and J is TRBJ1-2, with a possible D match to TRBD1 (6 bases). The V gene's germline CDR1 is MNHEY and CDR2 SMNVEV (reference sequence). V was shortened by 4 bases and J by 3 bases, with 12 bases between the two germline ends. This CDR3 has 14 amino acids.

This sequence joins TRBV5-6 and TRBJ1-5, with D hard to call. CDR3 length equals 14 residues. Germline V CDR1 and CDR2: SGHDT, YYEEEE. The ends were cut back, 3 bases at V and 4 bases at J, with 11 bases in the middle. The CDR3 is CASSWAGRNQPQHF. In DNA, the CDR3 is TGTGCCAGCAGCTGGGCCGGGAGGAATCAGCCCCAGCATTTT.

This chain connects TRBV7-9 to TRBJ2-1; TRBD2 is a possible D gene (7 bases). Germline CDR1 and CDR2: SEHNR and FQNEAQ (reference sequence). With 2 bases removed from V and 0 bases from J, the gap between germline ends came to 20 bases. This CDR3 spans 19 amino acids. The CDR3 loop reads CASSLKLGGPGSSYNEQFF. CDR3 DNA: TGTGCCAGCAGCTTAAAATTGGGGGGGCCGGGAAGCTCCTACAATGAGCAGTTCTTC.

This clone was seen once. The genes are TRBV7-3 and TRBJ2-1, with 7 bases lining up with TRBD2. The CDR3 has 14 residues. CDR1 is SGHTA, CDR2 FQGTGA, per germline. V shed 5 bases, J shed 10 bases, and the junction held 11 bases outside the gene matches. As DNA, the CDR3 is TGTGCCAGCAGCCCGGGACTATCCGCAGGAGAGCAGTTCTTC. Protein: CASSPGLSAGEQFF.

The chain carries TRBV28 and TRBJ2-2; 7 nucleotides agree with TRBD1. The CDR3 totals 16 residues. Germline values: CDR1 MDHEN, CDR2 SYDVKM. The V and J ends lost 7 bases and 0 bases, in that order; junction bases with no gene match: 8. As DNA, the CDR3 is TGTGCCAGCACCGACCCAGGGGGACCGAACACCGGGGAGCTGTTTTTT. Its translation: CASTDPGGPNTGELFF.

V gene TRBV29-1 combines with J gene TRBJ2-5; D unresolved. V was shortened by 3 bases and J by 5 bases, with 4 bases between the two germline ends. The CDR3 spans 10 residues. Germline-derived CDR1 and CDR2 are SQVTM and ANQGSEA. The CDR3 DNA is TGCAGCGTTGATGCGGAGACCCAGTACTTC. Translated: CSVDAETQYF.

The chain recombines TRBV9 with TRBJ2-7; perhaps TRBD2 as D (6 bases). This CDR3 has 14 residues. CDR1 is SGDLS, CDR2 YYNGEE, per germline. V was cut by 3 bases and J by 0 bases, with 10 bases left in between. In nucleotides, the CDR3 is TGTGCCAGCAGCGCGGAGGGGCGCTCCTACGAGCAGTACTTC. Translating gives CASSAEGRSYEQYF. Full variable domain (rest looked up from reference TRBV9 and TRBJ2-7): DSGVTQTPKHLITATGQRVTLRCSPRSGDLSVYWYQQSLDQGLQFLIQYYNGEERAKGNILERFSAQQFPDLHSELNLSSLELGDSALYFCASSAEGRSYEQYFGPGTRLTVT.

This clone appeared a few times. V is TRBV28 and J is TRBJ1-5; a weak D match, TRBD1 (6 bases). CDR1 and CDR2 (germline): MDHEN, SYDVKM. The CDR3 sequence is 15 residues long. V shed 6 bases and J shed 1 base, with 13 bases lying between them. The chain's CDR3 is CASSSAQGSNQPQHF. CDR3 coding DNA: TGTGCCAGCAGCTCCGCCCAGGGGAGCAATCAGCCCCAGCATTTT.

The chain recombines TRBV9 with TRBJ2-1; possibly TRBD1 for D (6 bases). CDR3 length: 15 residues. V gave up 2 bases and J gave up 4 bases, with 13 bases separating them. Germline V gives CDR1 SGDLS, CDR2 YYNGEE. The CDR3 is CASSVGTRDYNEQFF. The CDR3 DNA sequence: TGTGCCAGCAGCGTTGGGACACGAGATTACAATGAGCAGTTCTTC.

The rearrangement joins TRBV29-1 to TRBJ2-7; a weak D match, TRBD2 (7 bases). The germline V and J ends were trimmed by 7 bases and 2 bases, with 18 bases remaining between them. The CDR3 sequence is 14 residues long. Germline V lookup: CDR1 SQVTM, CDR2 ANQGSEA. The CDR3 DNA sequence: TGCAGCGCCGGGGGGCGAGCTGGCACCTACGAGCAGTACTTC. Translated, it gives CSAGGRAGTYEQYF.

V gene TRBV27 combines with J gene TRBJ1-1; D possibly corresponds to TRBD1 (5 bases). Germline assignment: CDR1 MNHEY and CDR2 SMNVEV (reference sequence). The CDR3 totals 14 residues. V lost 3 bases and J lost 1, with 9 bases in between. In DNA form, the CDR3 reads TGTGCCAGCAGTTTCGGGAGGGGGAACACTGAAGCTTTCTTT. Encoded protein: CASSFGRGNTEAFF.

V is TRBV6-1 and J is TRBJ1-5; tentative D call: TRBD1 (6 bases). V was clipped by 4 bases and J by 4 bases, with 8 bases between them. This CDR3 comprises 13 residues. The germline gives CDR1 MNHNS, CDR2 SASEGT. In DNA form, the CDR3 reads TGTGCCAGCAGTGTAGACAGGAATCAGCCCCAGCATTTT. This gives the protein CASSVDRNQPQHF.

This clone came up a few times. The CDR3 spells CASSGQTSGNGEQYF. The CDR3 DNA reads as TGTGCCAGCAGCGGGCAGACTAGCGGGAATGGCGAGCAGTACTTC. V is TRBV4-2 and J is TRBJ2-7; 11 positions match TRBD2. From germline, CDR1 is LGHNA and CDR2 YNFKEQ. CDR3 length equals 15 residues. The V and J ends lost 5 bases and 6 bases, in that order; junction bases with no gene match: 9.